This TCR beta chain comes out of a study of blood T cell repertoires in COVID-19 (dated by TCRdb to 2020 to 2021). Background on the whole study: Samples covering the acute and convalescent phases of COVID-19 were provided by collaborators in the United States, Italy and Spain. The repertoires were made available in a free public database intended to serve as a resource for research on the immune response to SARS-CoV-2. The material from the prospective study consisted of cDNA or gDNA derived from T cells, B-cell-depleted T cells, or PBMCs. Subjects who had been exposed to COVID-19, were actively infected with it, or had recovered from it provided the deeply sampled blood TCRbeta repertoires that made up the dataset. HLA class I and class II types, where available, came from metadata supplied by the sample provider rather than from assay-based typing. The samples were drawn from the first 160 participants of the ongoing ImmuneRACE study and from some 1,300 subjects provided by 6 global collaborators. The sample metadata nearly always contained a de-identified subject ID, COVID-19 status, age in years and sex.

What the work shows at the level of the full study, not this receptor alone: The amount of clinical and demographic metadata varied by source and participant and was provided uncurated.

At one collaborating source in Seattle, patients were enrolled during active infection and were followed longitudinally through the course of disease. The collaborating institutions used their own protocols to collect whole blood in K2EDTA tubes. For TCRbeta analysis, collaborators shipped samples in one of three forms: frozen whole blood, isolated PBMCs, or DNA extracted from either of those sample types. With respect to this clone: The target of this receptor is not known. Base-call qualities are not available, and no considerably larger clone is one nucleotide away.

Reading from cysteine to phenylalanine, the CDR3 counts 13 amino acids. Only the CDR3 portion is preserved as DNA: 39 bases, with reading frame beginning at the first base. V sheds 1 base and J sheds 3 bases, leaving 6 bases between their ends. Reading the germline V gene (reference sequence) gives CDR1 SEHNR and CDR2 FQNEAQ. TCRbeta CDR3 regions were amplified from genomic DNA by means of the immunoSEQ Assay, a bias-controlled multiplex PCR. The study's own analysis went as follows. Within the assay, amplification of reference gene primers was used to estimate how many nucleated cells each sample contained. Sequence reads were collapsed and filtered to measure the absolute abundance of every unique TCRbeta CDR3 rearrangement. For each sample, productive Simpson clonality was calculated as the square root of Simpson's diversity index across productive rearrangements. TCRdb stores this immuneACCESS table with in-frame sequences only. Part of the clones is absent; in the studies checked, under half of the shortfall reflects unresolved V genes, and no reason is known for the rest. The D gene and trimming were derived from the DNA, and the V and J assignments and clone size from that table. The sample table lists 170,000 or so clones, about 88% of them with a count of one. The top ten clones comprise roughly 0.53% of the sample.

The V and J segments used are TRBV7-9 and TRBJ1-2; no D segment can be confidently identified. Sequenced input: peripheral blood. The TCR originated in a man aged 60 to 69 with COVID-19, enrolled during active disease. The CDR3 protein: CASSLGPHYGYTF. The DNA is as follows: TGTGCCAGCAGCTTAGGGCCACACTATGGCTACACCTTC.